The subject of this entry is one T cell receptor (beta chain). The CDR3 is 16 residues long. Germline lookup yields CDR1 MNHNY and CDR2 SVGAGI (reference sequence). The trim removed 4 bases at V and 1 base at J, leaving 6 bases unmatched. This record comes from a study of cytomegalovirus exposure and HLA in healthy donors. Primers for the PCR totalled 60 Vbeta and 13 Jbeta. The repertoire was sequenced with immunoSEQ multiplex PCR; TCRdb's copy has only in-frame clones and lacks some. Found here are under 75,000 clones, roughly 74% of them singletons; the top ten hold 10% to 12%. Donors showed nominal health when sampled, although they likely had unrecorded immune exposures.

The clonotype comes from a human donor in good health. The sequenced material came from PBMCs. The chain carries TRBV6-6 and TRBJ2-5; 10 bases fit TRBD1. The CDR3 DNA reads TGTGCCAGCAGTTTTTTGGGACAGGGGCGCCAAGAGACCCAGTACTTC. Residues: CASSFLGQGRQETQYF.